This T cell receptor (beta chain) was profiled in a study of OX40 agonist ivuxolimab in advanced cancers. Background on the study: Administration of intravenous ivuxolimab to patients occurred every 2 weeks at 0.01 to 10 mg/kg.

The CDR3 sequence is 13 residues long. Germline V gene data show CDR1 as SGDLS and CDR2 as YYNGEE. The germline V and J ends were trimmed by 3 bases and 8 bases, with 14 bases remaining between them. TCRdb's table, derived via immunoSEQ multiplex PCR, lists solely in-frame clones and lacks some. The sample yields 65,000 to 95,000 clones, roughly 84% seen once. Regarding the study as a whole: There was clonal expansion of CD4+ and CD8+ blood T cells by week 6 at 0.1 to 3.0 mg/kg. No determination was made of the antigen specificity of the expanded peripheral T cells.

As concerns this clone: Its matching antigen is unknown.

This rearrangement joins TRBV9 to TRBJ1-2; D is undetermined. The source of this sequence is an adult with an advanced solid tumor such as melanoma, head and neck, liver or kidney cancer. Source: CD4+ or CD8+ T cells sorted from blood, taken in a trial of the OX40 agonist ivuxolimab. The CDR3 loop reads CASSDRTSGGYTF. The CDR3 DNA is TGTGCCAGCAGCGACCGGACCTCCGGAGGCTACACCTTC.